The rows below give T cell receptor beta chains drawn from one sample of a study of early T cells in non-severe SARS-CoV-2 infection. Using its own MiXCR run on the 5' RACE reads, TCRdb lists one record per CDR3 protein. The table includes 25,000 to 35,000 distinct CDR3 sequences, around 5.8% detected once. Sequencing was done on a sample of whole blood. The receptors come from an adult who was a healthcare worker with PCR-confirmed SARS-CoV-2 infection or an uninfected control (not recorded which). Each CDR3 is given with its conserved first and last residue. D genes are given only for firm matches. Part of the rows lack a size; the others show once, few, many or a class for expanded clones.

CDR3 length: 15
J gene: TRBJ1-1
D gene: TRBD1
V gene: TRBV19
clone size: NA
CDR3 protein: CASSVLQGARTEAFF
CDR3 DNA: TGTGCCAGTAGTGTATTACAGGGGGCGCGAACTGAAGCTTTCTTT

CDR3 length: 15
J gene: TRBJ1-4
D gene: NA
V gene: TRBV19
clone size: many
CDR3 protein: CASRSLKGGNEKLFF
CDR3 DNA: TGTGCCAGCCGCTCCCTGAAGGGGGGAAATGAAAAACTGTTTTTT

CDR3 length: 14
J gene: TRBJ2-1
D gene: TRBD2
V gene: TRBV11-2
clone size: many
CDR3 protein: CASRHSGTHNEQFF
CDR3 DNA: TGTGCCAGCAGACATAGCGGGACCCACAATGAGCAGTTCTTC

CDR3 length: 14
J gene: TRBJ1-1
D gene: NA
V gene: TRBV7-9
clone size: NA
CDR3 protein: CASSFDTGSTEAFF
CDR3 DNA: TGTGCCAGCAGCTTCGATACAGGGAGCACTGAAGCTTTCTTT

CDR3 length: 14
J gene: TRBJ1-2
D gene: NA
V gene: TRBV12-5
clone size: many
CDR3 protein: CASGRDSLGSGYTF
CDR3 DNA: TGTGCTAGTGGCAGAGACAGCTTGGGATCTGGCTACACCTTC

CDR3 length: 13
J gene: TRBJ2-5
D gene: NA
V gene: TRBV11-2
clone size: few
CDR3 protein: CASSWMVQETQYF
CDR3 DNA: TGTGCCAGCAGCTGGATGGTTCAAGAGACCCAGTACTTC

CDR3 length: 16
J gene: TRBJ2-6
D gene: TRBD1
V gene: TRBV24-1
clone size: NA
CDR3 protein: CATPGTGSSGANVLTF
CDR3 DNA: TGTGCCACCCCCGGGACAGGGTCATCTGGGGCCAACGTCCTGACTTTC

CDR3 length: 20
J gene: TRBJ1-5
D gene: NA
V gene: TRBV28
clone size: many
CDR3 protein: CASRQALKNRVRGFVQPQHF
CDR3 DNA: TGTGCCAGCAGGCAGGCCCTTAAGAACAGGGTCCGGGGTTTCGTTCAGCCCCAGCATTTT

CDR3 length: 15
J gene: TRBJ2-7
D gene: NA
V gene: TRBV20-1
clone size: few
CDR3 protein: CSAREWTTINYEQYF
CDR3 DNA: TGCAGTGCTAGAGAGTGGACTACCATTAACTACGAGCAGTACTTC

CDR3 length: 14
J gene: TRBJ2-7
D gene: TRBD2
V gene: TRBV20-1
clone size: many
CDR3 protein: CSAHTSGDTYEQYF
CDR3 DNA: TGCAGTGCGCATACTAGCGGGGACACCTACGAGCAGTACTTC

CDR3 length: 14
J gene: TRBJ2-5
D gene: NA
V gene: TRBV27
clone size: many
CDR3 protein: CASSLAGAMETQYF
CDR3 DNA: TGTGCCAGCAGTTTAGCGGGGGCAATGGAGACCCAGTACTTC

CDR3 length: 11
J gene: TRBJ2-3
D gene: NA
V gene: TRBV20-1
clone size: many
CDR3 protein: CSASSGDTQYF
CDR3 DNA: TGCAGTGCTAGTAGCGGAGATACGCAGTATTTT

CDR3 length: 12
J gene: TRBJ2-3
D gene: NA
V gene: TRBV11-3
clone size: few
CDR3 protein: CASSLYEEAQYF
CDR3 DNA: TGTGCCAGCAGCTTATATGAGGAAGCGCAGTATTTT

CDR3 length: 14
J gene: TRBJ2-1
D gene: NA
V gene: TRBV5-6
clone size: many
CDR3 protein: CASSSLASYNEQFF
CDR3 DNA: TGTGCCAGCAGCTCGCTAGCGTCCTACAATGAGCAGTTCTTC

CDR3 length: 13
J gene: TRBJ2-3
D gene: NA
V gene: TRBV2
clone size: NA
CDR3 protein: CACPGSVLDTQYF
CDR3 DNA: TGTGCCTGCCCGGGCAGCGTCTTGGATACGCAGTATTTT

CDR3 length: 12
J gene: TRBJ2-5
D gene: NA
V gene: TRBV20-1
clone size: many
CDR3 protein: CSAPRQQETQYF
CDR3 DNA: TGCAGTGCACCAAGACAGCAGGAGACCCAGTACTTC

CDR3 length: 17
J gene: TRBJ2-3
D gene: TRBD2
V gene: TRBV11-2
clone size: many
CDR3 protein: CASSIGRLAGATDTQYF
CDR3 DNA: TGTGCCAGCAGCATAGGACGGCTAGCGGGAGCAACAGATACGCAGTATTTT

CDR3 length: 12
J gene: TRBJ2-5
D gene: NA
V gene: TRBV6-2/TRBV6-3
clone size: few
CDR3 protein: CASSRDQETQYF
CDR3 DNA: TGTGCCAGCAGCCGGGACCAAGAGACCCAGTACTTC

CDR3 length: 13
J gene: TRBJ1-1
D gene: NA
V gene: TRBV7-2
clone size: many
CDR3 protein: CASSPDSNTEAFF
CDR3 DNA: TGTGCCAGCAGCCCCGACAGTAACACTGAAGCTTTCTTT

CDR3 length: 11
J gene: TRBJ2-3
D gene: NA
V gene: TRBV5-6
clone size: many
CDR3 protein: CASSSTDTQYF
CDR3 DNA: TGTGCCAGCAGCTCCACAGATACGCAGTATTTT

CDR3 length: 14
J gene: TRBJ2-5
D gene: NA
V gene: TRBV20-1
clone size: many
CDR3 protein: CSARVAGRQETQYF
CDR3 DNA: TGCAGTGCTAGAGTGGCAGGGCGGCAAGAGACCCAGTACTTC

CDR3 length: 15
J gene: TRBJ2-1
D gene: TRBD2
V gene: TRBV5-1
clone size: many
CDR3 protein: CASSLLPGLAGEQFF
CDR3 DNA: TGCGCCAGCAGCTTACTGCCGGGACTAGCAGGCGAGCAGTTCTTC

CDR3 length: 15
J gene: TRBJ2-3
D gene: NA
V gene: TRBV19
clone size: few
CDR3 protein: CASSMVGASTDTQYF
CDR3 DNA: TGTGCCAGTAGTATGGTGGGGGCAAGCACAGATACGCAGTATTTT

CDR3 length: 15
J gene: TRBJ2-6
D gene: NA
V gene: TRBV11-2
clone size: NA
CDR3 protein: CASRHPLSGANVLTF
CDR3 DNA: TGTGCCAGCAGACATCCACTCTCTGGGGCCAACGTCCTGACTTTC

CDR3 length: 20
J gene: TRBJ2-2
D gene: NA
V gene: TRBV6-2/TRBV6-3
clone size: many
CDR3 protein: CASSYETPLGRSKNTGELFF
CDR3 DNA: TGTGCCAGCAGTTACGAGACCCCATTAGGACGGAGTAAGAACACCGGGGAGCTGTTTTTT

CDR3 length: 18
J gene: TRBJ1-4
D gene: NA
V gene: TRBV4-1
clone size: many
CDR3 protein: CASSQDKPYLGLMKNCFF
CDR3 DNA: NA

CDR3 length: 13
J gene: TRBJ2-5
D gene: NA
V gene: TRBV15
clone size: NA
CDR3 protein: CATSRVTQETQYF
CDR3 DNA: TGTGCCACCAGCAGAGTGACACAAGAGACCCAGTACTTC

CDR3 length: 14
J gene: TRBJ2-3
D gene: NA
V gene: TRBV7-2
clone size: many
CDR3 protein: CASSLEGSTDTQYF
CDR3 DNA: TGTGCCAGCAGCTTAGAAGGTAGCACAGATACGCAGTATTTT

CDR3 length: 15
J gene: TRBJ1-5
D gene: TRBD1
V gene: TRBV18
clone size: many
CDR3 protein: CASSLGTGSNQPQHF
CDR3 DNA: TGTGCCAGCTCACTCGGGACAGGGAGCAATCAGCCCCAGCATTTT

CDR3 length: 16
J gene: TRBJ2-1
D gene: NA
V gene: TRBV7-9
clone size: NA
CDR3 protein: CASSQERGSSYNEQFF
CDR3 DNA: TGTGCCAGCAGCCAAGAAAGGGGGAGCTCCTACAATGAGCAGTTCTTC

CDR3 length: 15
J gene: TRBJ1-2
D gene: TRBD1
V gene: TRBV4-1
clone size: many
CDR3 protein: CASSQTGQDLYGYTF
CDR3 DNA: TGCGCCAGCAGCCAGACGGGACAGGACCTTTACGGCTACACCTTC

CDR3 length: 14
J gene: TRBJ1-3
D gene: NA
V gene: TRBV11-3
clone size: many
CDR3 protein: CASSLGTAENTIYF
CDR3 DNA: TGTGCCAGCAGCTTAGGGACAGCTGAAAACACCATATATTTT

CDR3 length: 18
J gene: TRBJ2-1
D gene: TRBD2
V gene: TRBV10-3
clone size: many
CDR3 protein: CAISEYQGTSGRIDEQFF
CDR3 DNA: TGTGCCATCAGTGAGTATCAGGGGACTAGCGGGAGAATCGATGAGCAGTTCTTC

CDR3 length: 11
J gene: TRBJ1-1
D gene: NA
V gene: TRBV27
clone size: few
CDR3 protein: CASRGATEAFF
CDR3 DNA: TGTGCCAGCAGAGGGGCCACTGAAGCTTTCTTT

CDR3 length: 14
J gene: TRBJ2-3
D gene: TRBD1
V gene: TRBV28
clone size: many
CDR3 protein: CASSGDSPGDTQYF
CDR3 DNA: TGTGCCAGCAGTGGGGACAGTCCTGGGGATACGCAGTATTTT

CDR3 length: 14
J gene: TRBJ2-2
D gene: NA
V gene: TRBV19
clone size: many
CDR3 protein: CASSIALIAGELFF
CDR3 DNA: TGTGCCAGTAGTATTGCACTAATAGCCGGGGAGCTGTTTTTT

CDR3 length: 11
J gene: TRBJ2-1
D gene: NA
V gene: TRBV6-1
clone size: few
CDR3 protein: CASTRYNEQFF
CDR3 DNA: TGTGCCAGCACGAGGTACAATGAGCAGTTCTTC

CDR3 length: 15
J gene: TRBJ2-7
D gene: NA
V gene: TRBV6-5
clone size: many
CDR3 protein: CASSPSRLASYEQYF
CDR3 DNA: TGTGCCAGCAGCCCTAGTCGACTCGCTTCCTACGAGCAGTACTTC

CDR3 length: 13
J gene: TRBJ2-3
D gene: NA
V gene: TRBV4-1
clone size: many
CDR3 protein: CASSQDGTDTQYF
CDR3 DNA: TGCGCCAGCAGCCAAGACGGCACAGATACGCAGTATTTT

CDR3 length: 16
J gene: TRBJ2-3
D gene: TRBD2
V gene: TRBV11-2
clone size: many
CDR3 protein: CASSLRTSGRPDTQYF
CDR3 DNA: TGTGCCAGCAGCCTCCGGACTAGCGGGAGACCAGATACGCAGTATTTT

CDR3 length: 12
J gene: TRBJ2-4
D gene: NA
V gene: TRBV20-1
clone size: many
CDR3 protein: CSVKPGKNIQYF
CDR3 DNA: TGCAGTGTCAAACCAGGGAAAAACATTCAGTACTTC

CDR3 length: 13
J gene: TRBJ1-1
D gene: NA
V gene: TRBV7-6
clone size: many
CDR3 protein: CASSSNMNTEAFF
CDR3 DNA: TGTGCCAGCAGCTCCAACATGAACACTGAAGCTTTCTTT

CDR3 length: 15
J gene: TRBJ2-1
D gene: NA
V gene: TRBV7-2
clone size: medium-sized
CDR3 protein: CASSLENAGSNEQFF
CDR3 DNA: TGTGCCAGCAGCTTAGAAAACGCAGGGAGCAATGAGCAGTTCTTC

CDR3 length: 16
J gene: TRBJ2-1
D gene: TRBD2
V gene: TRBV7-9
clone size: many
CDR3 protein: CASSPGTSGRADEQFF
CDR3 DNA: TGTGCCAGCAGCCCCGGGACTAGCGGGAGGGCCGATGAGCAGTTCTTC

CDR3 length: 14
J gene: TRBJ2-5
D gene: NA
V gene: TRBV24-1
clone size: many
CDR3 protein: CATSDTGIGETQYF
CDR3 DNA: TGTGCCACCAGTGACACAGGGATAGGGGAGACCCAGTACTTC

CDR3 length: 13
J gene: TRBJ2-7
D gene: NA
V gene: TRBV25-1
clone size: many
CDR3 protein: CASSESSPYEQYF
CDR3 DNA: TGTGCCAGCAGTGAATCCTCACCCTACGAGCAGTACTTC

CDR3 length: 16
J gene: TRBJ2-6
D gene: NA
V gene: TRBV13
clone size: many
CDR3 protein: CASSLDPYSGANVLTF
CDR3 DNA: TGTGCCAGCAGCCTAGACCCCTACTCTGGGGCCAACGTCCTGACTTTC

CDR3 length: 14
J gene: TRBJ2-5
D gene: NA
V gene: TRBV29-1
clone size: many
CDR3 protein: CSVEAGQPQETQYF
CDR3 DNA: TGCAGCGTTGAAGCAGGTCAGCCACAAGAGACCCAGTACTTC

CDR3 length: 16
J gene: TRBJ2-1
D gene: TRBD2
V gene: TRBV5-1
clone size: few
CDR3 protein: CASTGLAGTAGNEQFF
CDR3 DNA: TGCGCCAGCACCGGACTAGCGGGAACCGCGGGGAATGAGCAGTTCTTC

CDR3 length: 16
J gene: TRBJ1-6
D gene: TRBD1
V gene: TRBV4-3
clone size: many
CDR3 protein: CASSQESGQGTSPLHF
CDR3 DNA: TGCGCCAGCAGCCAAGAATCGGGACAGGGGACTTCACCCCTCCACTTT

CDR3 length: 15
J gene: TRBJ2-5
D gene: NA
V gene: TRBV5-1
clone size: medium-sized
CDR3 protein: CASSLVAAGQETQYF
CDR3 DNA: TGCGCCAGCAGCTTGGTAGCGGCCGGACAAGAGACCCAGTACTTC

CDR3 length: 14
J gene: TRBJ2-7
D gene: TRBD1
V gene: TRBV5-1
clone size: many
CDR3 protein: CASKPGTGSYEQYF
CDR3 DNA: TGCGCCAGCAAACCCGGGACAGGGTCATACGAGCAGTACTTC

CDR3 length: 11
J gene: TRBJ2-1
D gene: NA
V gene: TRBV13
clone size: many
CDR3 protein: CASSFQANQFF
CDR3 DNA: TGTGCCAGCAGCTTCCAAGCGAACCAGTTCTTC

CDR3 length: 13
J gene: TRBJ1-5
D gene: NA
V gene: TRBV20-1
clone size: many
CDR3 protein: CSGGRGSNQPQHF
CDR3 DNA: TGCAGCGGAGGTCGTGGTAGCAATCAGCCCCAGCATTTT

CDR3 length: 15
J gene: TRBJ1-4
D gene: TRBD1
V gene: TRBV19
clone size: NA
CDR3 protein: CASSIGGTGYEKLFF
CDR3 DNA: TGTGCCAGTAGTATTGGGGGGACAGGGTATGAAAAACTGTTTTTT

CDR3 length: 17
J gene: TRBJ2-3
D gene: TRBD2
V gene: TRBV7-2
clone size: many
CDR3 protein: CASSPRLAGGPRDTQYF
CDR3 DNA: TGTGCCAGCAGCCCGAGACTAGCGGGAGGGCCGCGAGATACGCAGTATTTT

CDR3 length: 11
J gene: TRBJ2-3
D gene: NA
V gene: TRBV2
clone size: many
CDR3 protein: CASSDADTQYF
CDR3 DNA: TGTGCCAGCAGTGACGCAGATACGCAGTATTTT

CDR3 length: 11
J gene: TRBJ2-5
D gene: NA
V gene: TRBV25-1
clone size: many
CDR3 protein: CASSDSETQYF
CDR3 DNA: TGTGCCAGCAGCGACAGTGAGACCCAGTACTTC

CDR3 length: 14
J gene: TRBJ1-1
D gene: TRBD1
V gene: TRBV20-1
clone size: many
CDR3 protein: CSARRQGLNTEAFF
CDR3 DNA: TGCAGTGCTAGAAGACAGGGCCTGAACACTGAAGCTTTCTTT